The rows below give T cell receptor beta chains drawn from one sample of a study of blood T cell repertoires in COVID-19. Some clones are missing from TCRdb's copy, which holds only in-frame ones; the method was immunoSEQ multiplex PCR. This sample has almost 200,000 clones, with 85% found just once. The specimen sequenced was peripheral blood. The receptor source for this set is a man between 60 and 70 years old with COVID-19, enrolled during active disease. Both conserved end residues are part of each CDR3. D genes are given only for firm matches. Rows may omit the clone size; those that give it use once, few, many or a size class.

>.|.|TRBV12-3/TRBV12-4|TRBJ2-7
TGTGCCAGCAGTTTGGGGCACATCTACGAGCAGTACTTC
CASSLGHIYEQYF
>.|.|TRBV21-1|TRBJ2-7
TGTGCCAGCAGCCGGACAGGGCGCGAGCAGTACTTC
CASSRTGREQYF
>.|.|TRBV6-5|TRBJ2-1
TGTGCCAGCACGAACTATTACAATGAGCAGTTCTTC
CASTNYYNEQFF
>.|.|TRBV19|TRBJ1-1
TGTGCCAGTAGACACGGACTCGACGGCACTGAAGCTTTCTTT
CASRHGLDGTEAFF
>TRBD2|.|TRBV18|TRBJ2-7
TGTGCCAGCTCGCTTGGACTAGCGGGCTACGAGCAGTACTTC
CASSLGLAGYEQYF
>TRBD1|.|TRBV28|TRBJ1-1
TGTGCCAGCATGGACAGGGCGGCTGAAGCTTTCTTT
CASMDRAAEAFF
>TRBD1|.|TRBV7-2|TRBJ2-7
TGTGCCAGCAGCTCCAGGACAGGGCAGAGCTCCTACGAGCAGTACTTC
CASSSRTGQSSYEQYF
>.|.|TRBV30|TRBJ1-5
TGTGCCTGGAGGGACCCATGGGGAGCGCTTCAGCCCCAGCATTTT
CAWRDPWGALQPQHF
>TRBD1|.|TRBV5-1|TRBJ2-5
TGCGCCAGCAGCACAGGACAGGGGCGGCTGCAAGAGACCCAGTACTTC
CASSTGQGRLQETQYF
>TRBD1|.|TRBV14|TRBJ1-2
TGTGCCAGCAGCCCCGACAGGGGGAGCGACTATGGCTACACCTTC
CASSPDRGSDYGYTF
>.|.|TRBV19|TRBJ2-3
TGTGCCAGTAGTATTCGTAGGGGGGGAACAGATACGCAGTATTTT
CASSIRRGGTDTQYF
>.|.|TRBV12-3/TRBV12-4|TRBJ1-5
TGTGCCAGCGGCAGGGACAATCAGCCCCAGCATTTT
CASGRDNQPQHF
>.|once|TRBV7-2|TRBJ1-1
TGTGCCAGCAGCTTCAGGCCGTCTCTGAACACTGAAGCTTTCTTT
CASSFRPSLNTEAFF
>.|few|TRBV30|TRBJ1-3
TGTGCCTGGACAGGGTCTGGAAACACCATATATTTT
CAWTGSGNTIYF
>.|.|TRBV6-2/TRBV6-3|TRBJ2-7
TGTGCCAGCAGTCTAAGACAGAAGCAGTACTTC
CASSLRQKQYF
>.|once|TRBV3-1/TRBV3-2|TRBJ2-2
TGTGCCAGCAGCCTCGGGGGTCCATCGATTAACACCGGGGAGCTGTTTTTT
CASSLGGPSINTGELFF
>.|.|TRBV7-8|TRBJ1-2
TGTGCCAGCAGCCCACTCCCACGGGAACCAAACTATGGCTACACCTTC
CASSPLPREPNYGYTF
>.|.|TRBV2|TRBJ1-2
TGTGCCAGCATAGTGGAACAGTCTAACTATGGCTACACCTTC
CASIVEQSNYGYTF
>TRBD1|once|TRBV19|TRBJ1-5
TGTGCCACCAGGGACAGCCATCAGCCCCAGCATTTT
CATRDSHQPQHF
>TRBD1|once|TRBV4-1|TRBJ2-7
TGCGCCAGCAGCTGGCTAGTGGGACAGGGGTCCTACGAGCAGTACTTC
CASSWLVGQGSYEQYF
>.|.|TRBV5-1|TRBJ2-6
TGCGCCAGCAGTCTTACATTCTCTGGGGCCAACGTCCTGACTTTC
CASSLTFSGANVLTF
>.|.|TRBV28|TRBJ2-7
TGTGCCAGCAGTTCCCAGGGGAGACTTAGCGAGCAGTACTTC
CASSSQGRLSEQYF
>.|.|TRBV13|TRBJ1-2
TGTGCCAGCAGCATAAGGGGCGGGGGCGCAGGTGGCATATTAGGCTATGGCTACACCTTC
CASSIRGGGAGGILGYGYTF
>.|.|TRBV6-2/TRBV6-3|TRBJ1-2
TGTGCCAGCAGTTACAATTCAGGAGGGAGTTACTATGGCTACACCTTC
CASSYNSGGSYYGYTF
>TRBD1|few|TRBV2|TRBJ1-6
TGTGCCAGCAAACAGGACAGGGGTTCACCCCTCCACTTT
CASKQDRGSPLHF
>.|few|TRBV6-1|TRBJ1-2
TGTGCCAGCAGGGAAACTTGGGGGCCCGACAACTATGGCTACACCTTC
CASRETWGPDNYGYTF
>.|.|TRBV11-2|TRBJ1-1
TGTGCCAGCAGCTTTTCCCGAGGAACTGAAGCTTTCTTT
CASSFSRGTEAFF
>TRBD1|.|TRBV6-5|TRBJ2-1
TGTGCCAGCAGTTACCGGAAATCCGGGACAGCCCAGTTCTTC
CASSYRKSGTAQFF
>TRBD1|.|TRBV7-2|TRBJ1-1
TGTGCCAGCAGCTCGAACAGGGGGAACACTGAAGCTTTCTTT
CASSSNRGNTEAFF
>TRBD1|.|TRBV29-1|TRBJ2-3
TGCAGCGTTGGTTACCGACAGGGTGTCCGCACAGATACGCAGTATTTT
CSVGYRQGVRTDTQYF
>.|.|TRBV11-2|TRBJ1-3
TGTGCCAGCAGCTTACTCCCTTTCTCTGGAAACACCATATATTTT
CASSLLPFSGNTIYF
>.|few|TRBV7-9|TRBJ1-1
TGTGCCAGCAGCTTAGGAGGGTCCGCTGAAGCTTTCTTT
CASSLGGSAEAFF
>TRBD1|once|TRBV27|TRBJ1-6
TGTGCCAGCAGTCTCCGACAGGGATCCTATAATTCACCCCTCCACTTT
CASSLRQGSYNSPLHF
>.|few|TRBV12-3/TRBV12-4|TRBJ1-1
TGTGCCAGCAGTTTATATAACACTGAAGCTTTCTTT
CASSLYNTEAFF
>TRBD1|.|TRBV5-1|TRBJ2-7
TGCGCCAGCAGCTTGGGCGACAGGGCGAGCTCCTACGAGCAGTACTTC
CASSLGDRASSYEQYF
>TRBD1|.|TRBV7-9|TRBJ1-1
TGTGCCAGCAGCCTACGGACAGGGATGGAAACTGAAGCTTTCTTT
CASSLRTGMETEAFF
>TRBD1|.|TRBV24-1|TRBJ2-7
TGTGCCACCAGTGACTCAACCGGGACAGGGGCGAGGGCCGAGCAGTACTTC
CATSDSTGTGARAEQYF
>.|.|TRBV28|TRBJ2-7
TGTGCCAGCAGTTCCCTACAGGGAAATGAGCAGTACTTC
CASSSLQGNEQYF
>TRBD1|few|TRBV24-1|TRBJ1-2
TGTGCCACCAGCCCCGGGACAGGGGGCAGTCGGAATGGCTACACCTTC
CATSPGTGGSRNGYTF
>.|.|TRBV19|TRBJ1-5
TGTGCCAGTAGGATGGACAGCTCTAGCAATCAGCCCCAGCATTTT
CASRMDSSSNQPQHF
>TRBD2|few|TRBV29-1|TRBJ2-7
TGCAGCGTCTACGGGACTAGCGGGAGGAAGCAGTACTTC
CSVYGTSGRKQYF
>.|once|TRBV5-6|TRBJ1-6
TGTGCCAGCGCCCTCAGGGGAAGCTCCTATAATTCACCCCTCCACTTT
CASALRGSSYNSPLHF
>.|.|TRBV5-6|TRBJ1-6
TGTGCCAGCAGCTCCCCGTGGGCTGGTTCACCCCTCCACTTT
CASSSPWAGSPLHF
>TRBD1|.|TRBV5-4|TRBJ2-5
TGTGCCAGCAGCTTTAGACAGGGGGAGACCCAGTACTTC
CASSFRQGETQYF
>.|.|TRBV20-1|TRBJ2-1
TGCAGTGCCTATAGACTAGAGTTGCAGTTCTTC
CSAYRLELQFF
>TRBD1|.|TRBV6-2/TRBV6-3|TRBJ2-1
TGTGCCAGCAGTTACTCGTATGGGACAGGGGCCTACAATGAGCAGTTCTTC
CASSYSYGTGAYNEQFF
>TRBD1|once|TRBV6-5|TRBJ1-1
TGTGCCACTAGGACAGGGAACACTGAAGCTTTCTTT
CATRTGNTEAFF
>TRBD1|.|TRBV7-9|TRBJ1-2
TGTGCCAGCAGCTTACTCCACAGGGGATATGGCTACACCTTC
CASSLLHRGYGYTF
>.|.|TRBV5-8|TRBJ2-2
TGTGCCAGCAGCACCTATGGCGGGGAGCTGTTTTTT
CASSTYGGELFF
>.|.|TRBV27|TRBJ1-2
TGTGCCAGCAGTCTTAAGGAGAACTATGGCTACACCTTC
CASSLKENYGYTF